This entry describes one TCR beta chain. The target antigen is unknown. Libraries were prepared by immunoSEQ multiplex PCR; TCRdb keeps only in-frame clonotypes and omits some of them. The sample lists tens of thousands of clones; 70% to 90% were seen once. This sample stems from a study of OX40 agonist ivuxolimab in advanced cancers. Study-wide background: The dose of intravenous ivuxolimab that patients received every 2 weeks ranged from 0.01 to 10 mg/kg. The study's findings and limits: Normalized expansion of T-cell clones was also low for some nonresponders. What antigens the expanded peripheral T cells recognized was never established.

The V gene's germline CDR1 is LNHDA and CDR2 SQIVND (reference sequence). CDR3 size: 14 residues. V was pared by 3 bases and J by 3 bases, with 12 bases between. The receptor was isolated from an adult with an advanced solid tumor such as melanoma, head and neck, liver or kidney cancer. The gene calls are TRBV19 and TRBJ2-7; D gene uncertain. This material consisted of CD4+ or CD8+ T cells sorted from blood, taken in a trial of the OX40 agonist ivuxolimab. The CDR3 nucleotides read TGTGCCAGTAGTATGGACCATACCAACTACGAGCAGTACTTC. Protein: CASSMDHTNYEQYF.